This TCR beta chain is drawn from a study of shared clonotypes between healthy human individuals. At the level of the study: Every donor yielded three CD4 naive, three CD4 memory, two CD8 naive and one CD8 memory plate. Findings and caveats of the study: Expectations were that clonotype sharing among donors would be affected by sequencing depth.

A single count supports this clone. Its antigen is not identified. CD45RO negativity and positive selection for CCR7 defined naive CD8 cells, a population that excluded terminally differentiated effector memory CD45RA+ cells. Some clones are missing from TCRdb's copy, which holds only in-frame ones; the method was immunoSEQ multiplex PCR. The sample has some 2 million clones; approximately 94% are singletons. The V end was cut by 5 bases, the J end by 7 bases, with 10 bases between. The CDR3 consists of 12 residues. CDR1 is SEHNR and CDR2 is FQNEAQ in the germline V gene (reference sequence). This receptor was obtained from a man younger than 35 in good health. The material sequenced was naive CD8+ T cells sorted from blood. The chain links TRBV7-9 to TRBJ2-3; maybe TRBD1 (6 bases). CDR3 DNA: TGTGCCAGCAGCCCAGGACAGAATACGCAGTATTTT. Its protein product is CASSPGQNTQYF.